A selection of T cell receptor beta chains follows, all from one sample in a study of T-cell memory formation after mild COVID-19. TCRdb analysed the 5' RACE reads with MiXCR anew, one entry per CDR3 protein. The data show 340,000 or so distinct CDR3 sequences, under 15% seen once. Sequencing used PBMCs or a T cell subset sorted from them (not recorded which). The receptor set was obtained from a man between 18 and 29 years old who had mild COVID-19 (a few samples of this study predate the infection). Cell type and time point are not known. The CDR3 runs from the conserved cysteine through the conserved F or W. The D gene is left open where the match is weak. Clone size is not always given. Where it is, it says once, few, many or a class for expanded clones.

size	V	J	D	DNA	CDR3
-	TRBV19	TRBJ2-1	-	TGTGCCAGTGGTAAACGGCATAGGGGGGGGTTTTACAATGAGCAGTTCTTC	CASGKRHRGGFYNEQFF
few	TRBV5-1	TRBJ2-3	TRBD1	TGCGCCAGCAGTTATAGACAGGGTGAGACAGATACGCAGTATTTT	CASSYRQGETDTQYF
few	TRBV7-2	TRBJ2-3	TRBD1	TGTGCCAGCAGCCCTGGACAGGGCTTTTCAGATACGCAGTATTTT	CASSPGQGFSDTQYF
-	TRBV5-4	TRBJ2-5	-	TGTGCCAGCAGCTTGACGGCGTCCCAAGAGACCCAGTACTTC	CASSLTASQETQYF
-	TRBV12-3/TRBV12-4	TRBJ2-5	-	TGTGCCAGCAGAGGGATGGGGCTGCAAGGGACCCAGTACTTC	CASRGMGLQGTQYF
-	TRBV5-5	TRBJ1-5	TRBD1	TGTGCCAGCAGCTTTCAACCGGGACAGGGAGGGCCCCAGCATTTT	CASSFQPGQGGPQHF
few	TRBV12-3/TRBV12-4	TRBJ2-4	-	TGTGCCAGCAGTTTGATTCCAGGCCTCAAAAACATTCAGTACTTC	CASSLIPGLKNIQYF
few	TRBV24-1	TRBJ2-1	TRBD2	TGTGCCACCAGTGATTTTACGGGGGGGCGCAATGAGCAGTTCTTC	CATSDFTGGRNEQFF
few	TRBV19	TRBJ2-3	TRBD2	TGTGCCAGTAGTCTTCTAGCGGGGTTCACAGATACGCAGTATTTT	CASSLLAGFTDTQYF
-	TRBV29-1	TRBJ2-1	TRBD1	TGCAGCGCCGTAAGACAGGGGAAATACAATGAGCAGTTCTTC	CSAVRQGKYNEQFF
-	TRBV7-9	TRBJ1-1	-	TGTGCCAGCAGCCCCCAGGGCCAGGGCCAAGCTTTCTTT	CASSPQGQGQAFF
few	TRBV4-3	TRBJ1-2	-	TGCGCCAGCAGCCTAAGACGGGGAGTAGGTGGCTACACCTTC	CASSLRRGVGGYTF
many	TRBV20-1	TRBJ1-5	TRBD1	TGCAGTGCTAAGAGGGGGCAGTACAATCAGCCCCAGCATTTT	CSAKRGQYNQPQHF
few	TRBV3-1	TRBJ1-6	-	TGTGCCAGCGGGGGGGCGTCTAATTCACCCCTCCACTTT	CASGGASNSPLHF
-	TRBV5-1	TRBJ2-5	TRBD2	TGCGCCAGCAGCTCGCTAGCGGGGGGGACCCAAGAGACCCAGTACTTC	CASSSLAGGTQETQYF
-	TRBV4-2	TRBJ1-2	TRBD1	TGTGCCAGCAGCCAAGCCCGGGACAGCAACTATGGCTACACCTTC	CASSQARDSNYGYTF
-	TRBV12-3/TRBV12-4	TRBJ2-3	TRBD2	TGTGCCAGCAGTCCCACGACTAGCGGGTGGGGAGATACGCAGTATTTT	CASSPTTSGWGDTQYF
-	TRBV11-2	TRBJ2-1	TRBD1	TGTGCCAGCAGCACATACAGGGGTGTTGAGCAGTTCTTC	CASSTYRGVEQFF
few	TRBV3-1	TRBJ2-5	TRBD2	TGTGCCAGCAGCCAAGGGTTGTGGACTAGCGGCCCCGGGGAGACCCAGTACTTC	CASSQGLWTSGPGETQYF
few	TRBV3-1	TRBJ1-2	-	TGTGCCAGCAGCCAAGATCTGGCAATCGGCTACACCTTC	CASSQDLAIGYTF
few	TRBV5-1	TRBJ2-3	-	TGCGCCAGCAGCTTACCCGACAGGGAGGACACAGATACGCAGTATTTT	CASSLPDREDTDTQYF
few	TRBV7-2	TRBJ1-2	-	TGTGCCAGCAGCTTATTCGGGCTCCACTATGGCTACACCTTC	CASSLFGLHYGYTF
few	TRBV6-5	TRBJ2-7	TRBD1	TGTGCCAGCAGCCAGGACAGGGTTTCCTACGAGCAGTACTTC	CASSQDRVSYEQYF
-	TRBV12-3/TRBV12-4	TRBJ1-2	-	TGTGCCAGCAGTTTAGGGTTTGACCCTGGCTACACCTTC	CASSLGFDPGYTF
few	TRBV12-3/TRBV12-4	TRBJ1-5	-	TGTGCCAGCAGTTTAATGGCAGGGGAAAATCAGCCCCAGCATTTT	CASSLMAGENQPQHF
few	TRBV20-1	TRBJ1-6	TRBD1	TGCAGTGCTTTTTCCGGGACAGGGACAAATTCACCCCTCCACTTT	CSAFSGTGTNSPLHF
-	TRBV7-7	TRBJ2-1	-	TGTGCTAGCAGCGCGCATGATGAGCAGTTCTTC	CASSAHDEQFF
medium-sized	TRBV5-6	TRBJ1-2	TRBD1	TGTGCCAGCAGCTTGCCGGGACAGTTAACCTATGGCTACACCTTC	CASSLPGQLTYGYTF
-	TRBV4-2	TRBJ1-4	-	TGTGCCAGCAGCAACCCGACAAAGGGGGATGAAAAACTGTTTTTT	CASSNPTKGDEKLFF
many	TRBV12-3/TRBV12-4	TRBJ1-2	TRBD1	TGTGCCAGCAGTCGACAGGGGGTGGAGGGCTACACCTTC	CASSRQGVEGYTF
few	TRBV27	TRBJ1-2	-	TGTGCCAGCAGTTTCCACAGTATCCCCTATGGCTACACCTTC	CASSFHSIPYGYTF
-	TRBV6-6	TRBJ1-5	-	TGTGCCAGCAGTGGGGGACCTCGCCAGCCCCAGCATTTT	CASSGGPRQPQHF
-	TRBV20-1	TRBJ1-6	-	TGCAGTGCTAACGACAGTCCTGATTCACCCCTCCACTTT	CSANDSPDSPLHF
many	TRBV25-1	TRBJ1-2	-	TGTGCCAGCGTCCTCTCCACCGTTGTGAGGGGTGGCTACACCTTC	CASVLSTVVRGGYTF
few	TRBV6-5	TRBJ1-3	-	TGTGCCAGCAGCCAGTCAATTAACTCTGGAAACACCATATATTTT	CASSQSINSGNTIYF
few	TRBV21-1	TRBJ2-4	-	TGTGCCAGCAGCAAAGGAGCGGGGGGGCATGGAAACATTCAGTACTTC	CASSKGAGGHGNIQYF
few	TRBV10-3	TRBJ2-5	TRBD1	TGTGCCACCTCCAGACAGGGGGCAAAGGAGACCCAGTACTTC	CATSRQGAKETQYF